This paragraph covers one TCR beta chain sequence. Additional DNA sequences in this sample encode the identical CDR3. Original processing methods: Scientists estimated how many nucleated cells there were by amplifying reference gene primers. Libraries were prepared by immunoSEQ multiplex PCR; TCRdb keeps only in-frame clonotypes and omits some of them. V, J and clone size derive from that table, while D and trimming were established from the DNA sequence. The sample has over 70,000 clones, 75% to 90% seen once. This sample is drawn from a study of blood T cell repertoires in COVID-19. Study at large: The United States, Italy and Spain were the sources of the acute and convalescent COVID-19 samples. Nucleic acid was either cDNA or gDNA, and it came from T cells, B-cell-depleted T cells, or PBMCs.

Germline assignment: CDR1 SGHRS and CDR2 YFSETQ. The CDR3 totals 15 residues. The J segment lost 3 bases and the V segment lost 0 bases, leaving 2 bases of the junction unmatched. The chain is built from TRBV5-1 and TRBJ2-5; 10 nucleotides agree with TRBD2. Input material: peripheral blood. The TCR was taken from a man aged 80 or over with acute or convalescent COVID-19. This CDR3 reads CASSLVLAGEETQYF. CDR3 DNA: TGCGCCAGCAGCTTGGTTCTAGCGGGGGAAGAGACCCAGTACTTC. Together with reference TRBV5-1 and TRBJ2-5, the CDR3 gives the full variable domain: KAGVTQTPRYLIKTRGQQVTLSCSPISGHRSVSWYQQTPGQGLQFLFEYFSETQRNKGNFPGRFSGRQFSNSRSEMNVSTLELGDSALYLCASSLVLAGEETQYFGPGTRLLVL.